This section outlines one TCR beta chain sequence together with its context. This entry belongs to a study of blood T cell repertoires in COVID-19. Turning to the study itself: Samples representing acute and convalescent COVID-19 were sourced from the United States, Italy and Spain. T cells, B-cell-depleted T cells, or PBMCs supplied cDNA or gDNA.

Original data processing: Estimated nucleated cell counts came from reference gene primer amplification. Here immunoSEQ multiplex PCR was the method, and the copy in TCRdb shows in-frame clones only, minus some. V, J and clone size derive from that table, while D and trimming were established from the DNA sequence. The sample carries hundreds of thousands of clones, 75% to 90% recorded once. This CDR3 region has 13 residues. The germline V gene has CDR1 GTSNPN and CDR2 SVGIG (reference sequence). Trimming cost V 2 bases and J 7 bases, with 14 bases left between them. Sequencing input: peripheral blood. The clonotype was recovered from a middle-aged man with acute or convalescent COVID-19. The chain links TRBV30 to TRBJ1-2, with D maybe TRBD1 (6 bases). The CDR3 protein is CAWSPGGDGGYTF. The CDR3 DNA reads TGTGCCTGGAGTCCGGGGGGCGACGGTGGCTACACCTTC.